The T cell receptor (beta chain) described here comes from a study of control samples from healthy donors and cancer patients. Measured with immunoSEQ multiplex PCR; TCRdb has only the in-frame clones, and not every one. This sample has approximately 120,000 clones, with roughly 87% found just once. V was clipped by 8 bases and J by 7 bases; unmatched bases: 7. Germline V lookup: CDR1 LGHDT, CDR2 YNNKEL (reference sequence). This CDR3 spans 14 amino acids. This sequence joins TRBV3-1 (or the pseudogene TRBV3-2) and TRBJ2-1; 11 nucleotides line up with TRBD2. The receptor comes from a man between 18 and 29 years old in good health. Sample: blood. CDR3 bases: TGTGCCAGCGTACCTAGCGGGAGGAGAAATGAGCAGTTCTTC. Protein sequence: CASVPSGRRNEQFF.